The entry that follows covers one TCR beta chain sequence. Its antigen is undetermined. This sample was taken from a study of cytomegalovirus exposure and HLA in healthy donors. Healthy bone marrow donors made up the donor group. Overall study results and limits: In an earlier analysis, productive rearrangement rates for most beta V segments clustered near 90% or 30%. It was only CMV serostatus that was available as immune exposure information.

The PCR ran on 60 Vbeta and 13 Jbeta primers. The protocol was immunoSEQ multiplex PCR, while the TCRdb copy is restricted to in-frame clones and leaves out a portion. The sample comprises some 93,000 clones, about 81% of which are singletons, and about 3.3% rests with the top ten. V was pared by 2 bases and J by 9 bases, with 10 bases between. This CDR3 contains 13 residues. Germline V gene data show CDR1 as MNHNS and CDR2 as SASEGT. V gene TRBV6-1 combines with J gene TRBJ2-2; D uncertain. This receptor was obtained from a woman between 35 and 50 years old in good health and CMV-seronegative. Sequencing was carried out using PBMCs. The CDR3 coding sequence is TGTGCCAGCAGTGAAATCGCGAGCCGGGAGCTGTTTTTT. This encodes CASSEIASRELFF.